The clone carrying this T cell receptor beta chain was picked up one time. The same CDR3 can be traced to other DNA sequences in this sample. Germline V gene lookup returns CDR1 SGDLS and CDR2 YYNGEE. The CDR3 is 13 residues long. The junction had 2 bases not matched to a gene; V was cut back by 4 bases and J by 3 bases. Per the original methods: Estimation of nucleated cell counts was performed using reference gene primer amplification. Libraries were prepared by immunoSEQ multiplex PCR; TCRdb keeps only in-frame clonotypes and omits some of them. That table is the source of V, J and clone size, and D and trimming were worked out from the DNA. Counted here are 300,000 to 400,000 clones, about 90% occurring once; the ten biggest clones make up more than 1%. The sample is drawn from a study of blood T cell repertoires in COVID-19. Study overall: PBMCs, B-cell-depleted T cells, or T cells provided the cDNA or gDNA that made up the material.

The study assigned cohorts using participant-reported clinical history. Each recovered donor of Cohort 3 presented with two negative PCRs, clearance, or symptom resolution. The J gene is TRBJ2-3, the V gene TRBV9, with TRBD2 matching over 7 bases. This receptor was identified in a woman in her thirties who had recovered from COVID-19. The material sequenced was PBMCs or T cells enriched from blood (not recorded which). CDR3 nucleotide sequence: TGTGCCAGCAGCCCCGGGGGGACAGATACGCAGTATTTT. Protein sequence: CASSPGGTDTQYF.